Below, 7 T cell receptor beta chains from the same sample are listed, as sequenced in a study of long-term antiretroviral therapy in people with HIV. The assay, immunoSEQ v3.0, was run at survey level. The assay was immunoSEQ multiplex PCR, and TCRdb's table has in-frame clones only and misses some. Here the sample spans 20,000 to 25,000 clones, about nine tenths being singletons. The specimen was unsorted PBMCs, collected 0.2 years before starting antiretroviral therapy. The receptor set was obtained from a man between 18 and 29 years old with HIV.

The chain carries TRBV5-6 and TRBJ1-2; the D gene is possibly TRBD1 (5 bases). V was clipped by 5 bases and J by 4 bases, with 12 bases between them. Germline-derived CDR1 and CDR2 are SGHDT and YYEEEE. There are 13 residues in the CDR3. The CDR3 reads CASSSQGSYGYTF. Written as DNA, the CDR3 is TGTGCCAGCAGTTCTCAGGGCTCCTATGGCTACACCTTC.

The chain recombines TRBV19 with TRBJ1-1; D is unclear. The CDR3 loop spans 12 amino acids. Trimming left V 4 bases short and J 1 base short, with 4 bases between. Germline loops: CDR1 LNHDA, CDR2 SQIVND (reference sequence). CDR3 in amino acids: CASSKGNTEAFF. For the CDR3, the DNA is TGTGCCAGTAGTAAGGGGAACACTGAAGCTTTCTTT.

The chain employs TRBV20-1 and TRBJ1-4; 7 bases align to TRBD1. J was trimmed by 8 bases and V by 6 bases; bases with no gene match: 3. This CDR3 contains 11 residues. Germline lookup yields CDR1 DFQATT and CDR2 SNEGSKA (reference sequence). CDR3 DNA sequence: TGCAGTGCGACAGGGTCGGAAAAACTGTTTTTT. Translated: CSATGSEKLFF.

The gene calls are TRBV6-6 and TRBJ1-5; no clear D. The germline CDR1 and CDR2 sequences are MNHNY and SVGAGI (reference sequence). The CDR3 is made up of 14 amino acids. The ends were cut back, 5 bases at V and 5 bases at J, with 13 bases in the middle. CDR3 in amino acids: CASSDPSAYQPQHF. The DNA of the CDR3 is TGTGCCAGCAGTGACCCATCAGCGTATCAGCCCCAGCATTTT.

V and J are TRBV27 and TRBJ1-4; 7 bases are a match to TRBD1. The V gene's germline CDR1 is MNHEY and CDR2 SMNVEV (reference sequence). The CDR3 is 14 residues long. J lost 8 bases, V lost 4 bases, and 7 bases had no gene match. CDR3 DNA: TGTGCCAGCAGTTATACAGGGGAGAGGGAAAAACTGTTTTTT. Translating it yields CASSYTGEREKLFF. Based on the CDR3 plus reference TRBV27 and TRBJ1-4, the full variable domain is EAQVTQNPRYLITVTGKKLTVTCSQNMNHEYMSWYRQDPGLGLRQIYYSMNVEVTDKGDVPEGYKVSRKEKRNFPLILESPSPNQTSLYFCASSYTGEREKLFFGSGTQLSVL.

This clone was found a few times. This chain connects TRBV5-3 to TRBJ2-7; no definite D call. TRBV5-3 qualifies as an ORF whose function is uncertain. V was cut by 4 bases and J by 2 bases, with 16 bases left in between. This CDR3 is 15 amino acids long. In DNA form, the CDR3 reads TGTGCCAGAAGCCAAAACAAGCCCTGGCCCTACGAGCAGTACTTC. Its protein is CARSQNKPWPYEQYF.

The rearrangement links TRBV19 to TRBJ2-3; weak D call: TRBD2 (6 bases). With 5 bases removed from V and 3 bases from J, the gap between germline ends came to 15 bases. The CDR3 is made up of 15 amino acids. CDR1 is LNHDA, CDR2 SQIVND, per germline (reference sequence). The CDR3 is CASSFSSVDTDTQYF. In nucleotides, the CDR3 is TGTGCCAGTAGTTTCTCTAGCGTAGATACAGATACGCAGTATTTT.